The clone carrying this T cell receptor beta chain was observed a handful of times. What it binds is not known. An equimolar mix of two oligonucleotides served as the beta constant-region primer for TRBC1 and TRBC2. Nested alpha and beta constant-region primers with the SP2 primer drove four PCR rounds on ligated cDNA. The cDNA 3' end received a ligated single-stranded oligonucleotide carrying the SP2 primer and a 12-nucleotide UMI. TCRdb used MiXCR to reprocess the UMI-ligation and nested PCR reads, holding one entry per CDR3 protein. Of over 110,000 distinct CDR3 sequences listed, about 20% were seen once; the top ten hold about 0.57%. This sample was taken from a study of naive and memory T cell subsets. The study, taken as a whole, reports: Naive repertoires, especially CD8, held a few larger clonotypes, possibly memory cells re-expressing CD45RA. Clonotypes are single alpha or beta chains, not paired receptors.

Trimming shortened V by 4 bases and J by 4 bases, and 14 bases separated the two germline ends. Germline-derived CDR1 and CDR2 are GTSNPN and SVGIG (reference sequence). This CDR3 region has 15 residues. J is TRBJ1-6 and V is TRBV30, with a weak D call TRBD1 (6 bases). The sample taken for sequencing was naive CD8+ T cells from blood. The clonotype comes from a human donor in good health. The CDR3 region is CAWNPRDTYNSPLHF. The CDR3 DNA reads TGTGCCTGGAACCCCCGGGACACGTATAATTCACCCCTCCACTTT.